This T cell receptor beta chain was captured in a study of cytomegalovirus exposure and HLA in healthy donors. Worth noting for this clone: The sample carries other DNA sequences with the same CDR3.

The trim removed 5 bases at V and 1 base at J, leaving 2 bases unmatched. CDR3 length: 15 amino acids. Germline values: CDR1 SEHNR, CDR2 FQNEAQ (reference sequence). The PCR was carried out with 60 Vbeta primers and 13 Jbeta primers. Assay: immunoSEQ multiplex PCR; the TCRdb copy retains only in-frame clones and omits some. Of around 110,000 clones in the sample, roughly 9% were seen once. The source material was PBMCs. The chain recombines TRBV7-9 with TRBJ1-5; 10 bases are a match to TRBD1. This sequence was found in a man aged 25-45 years in good health and CMV-seronegative. DNA for the CDR3: TGTGCCAGCAGCGCGGGACAGGGGAGCAATCAGCCCCAGCATTTT. This codes for CASSAGQGSNQPQHF.